Listed here are 30 T cell receptor beta chains from one sample, sequenced in a study of T cell repertoires in cytomegalovirus infection. Their recognized antigens are unknown. Via MiXCR, TCRdb re-called the reads, giving one row per CDR3 protein. Here the sample spans tens of thousands of distinct CDR3 sequences, around 43% being singletons. This sample comprised CD8+ T cells from cultured PBMCs, obtained from culture after CMV antigen stimulation. The receptor source for this set is a human donor in good health (CMV status not recorded). Some clones in this sample may be carry-over from other donors' samples.

The CDR3 bases are TGTGCCAGCAGCGGTCGACAGGGGATTTCAGATACGCAGTATTTT. It yields the protein CASSGRQGISDTQYF. The gene calls are TRBV11-3 and TRBJ2-3, with TRBD1 identical over 8 bases. The CDR3 sequence is 15 residues long. The ends lost 5 bases at V and 4 bases at J; junction bases unmatched: 8. Germline CDR1 reads SGHNT; CDR2 reads YENEEA. Variable domain in full (rest from reference TRBV11-3 and TRBJ2-3): EAGVVQSPRYKIIEKKQPVAFWCNPISGHNTLYWYLQNLGQGPELLIRYENEEAVDDSQLPKDRFSAERLKGVDSTLKIQPAELGDSAVYLCASSGRQGISDTQYFGPGTRLTVL.

About this clonotype itself: Possible read error: a much larger clone is one base away. The chain employs TRBV4-3 and TRBJ2-1; 9 nucleotides line up with TRBD1. The germline V gene has CDR1 LGHNA and CDR2 YSLEER. The CDR3 is 19 residues long. The CDR3 loop is CANSLDRGSHAGARNEQFF. CDR3 coding DNA: TGCGCCAACAGCTTGGACAGGGGTAGTCATGCGGGAGCGCGGAATGAGCAGTTCTTC.

The V gene is TRBV30, the J gene TRBJ1-3; D unclear. The CDR3 totals 12 residues. CDR1 GTSNPN and CDR2 SVGIG come from the germline V gene (reference sequence). V dropped 1 base and J dropped 3 bases, with 4 bases sitting between them. The CDR3 DNA reads as TGTGCCTGGAGTGGAGTTGGAAACACCATATATTTT. Protein sequence: CAWSGVGNTIYF.

This chain joins TRBV7-2 and TRBJ2-1; 7 nucleotides agree with TRBD2. J lost 10 bases, V lost 3 bases, and 12 bases had no gene match. CDR1 is SGHTA, CDR2 FQGNSA, per germline. The length of the CDR3 is 15 residues. CDR3 loop: CASSLEGLAVREQFF. CDR3 sequence (DNA): TGTGCCAGCAGCTTGGAAGGCCTAGCGGTTAGGGAGCAGTTCTTC.

The V gene is TRBV7-3, the J gene TRBJ2-7; possibly TRBD1 for D (6 bases). The V end lost 2 bases, the J end lost 8 bases, and 16 bases lay between the germline ends. CDR1 SGHTA and CDR2 FQGTGA come from the germline V gene. The CDR3 is 14 amino acids. Here the CDR3 reads CASSLAGAGDKQYF. The CDR3, as DNA: TGTGCCAGCAGCTTAGCAGGGGCCGGGGACAAGCAGTACTTC.

The chain couples TRBV12-3 or TRBV12-4 to TRBJ1-6; 7 positions match TRBD1. This CDR3 comprises 14 residues. V shed 6 bases and J 7 bases; nucleotides not matched to a gene: 6. The CDR3 sequence is CASRKGARNSPLHF. In DNA, the CDR3 is TGTGCCAGCAGGAAGGGGGCGAGAAATTCACCCCTCCACTTT.

The chain has TRBV6-5 and TRBJ2-7; TRBD2 agrees at 7 bases. Germline CDR1 reads MNHEY; CDR2 reads SVGAGI. The CDR3 runs 16 residues. Germline trimming cut 1 base from V and 0 bases from J; bases unmatched to any gene: 6. Here the CDR3 reads CASSYWGGGSSYEQYF. Written as DNA, the CDR3 is TGTGCCAGCAGTTACTGGGGGGGAGGAAGCTCCTACGAGCAGTACTTC.

This clonotype was observed a handful of times. V and J are TRBV7-6 and TRBJ2-7; the D gene is possibly TRBD2 (6 bases). The CDR3 length is 15 residues. The ends were cut back, 1 base at V and 0 bases at J, with 10 bases in the middle. Germline CDR1 reads SGHVS; CDR2 reads FNYEAQ. In DNA form, the CDR3 reads TGTGCCAGCAGCTTAGGGGGCGGGATCTCCTACGAGCAGTACTTC. Translation gives CASSLGGGISYEQYF.

This sequence joins TRBV6-8 and TRBJ1-5, with 8 bases that match TRBD1. The V gene end was trimmed by 8 bases and the J gene end by 0 bases; junction bases not matched to a gene: 12. The CDR3 is made up of 17 amino acids. In germline, CDR1 is MNHGY, CDR2 SAAAGT. The CDR3 sequence: CASGDLRTGPSNQPQHF. CDR3 in DNA: TGTGCCAGCGGGGACTTAAGGACAGGGCCTAGCAATCAGCCCCAGCATTTT.

This clonotype was observed a handful of times. V is TRBV19 and J is TRBJ2-1; a possible D gene is TRBD1 (5 bases). Per germline, CDR1 LNHDA and CDR2 SQIVND (reference sequence). Trimming pared 8 bases from V and 4 bases from J, leaving 9 bases between. The CDR3 is 12 residues long. DNA of the CDR3: TGTGCCAGTGCAAGGGGATACAATGAGCAGTTCTTC. This gives the protein CASARGYNEQFF.

This rearrangement joins TRBV7-2 to TRBJ2-2, with 8 positions matching TRBD2. The CDR3 extends over 14 amino acids. V shed 3 bases and J 5 bases; nucleotides not matched to a gene: 2. The V gene's germline CDR1 is SGHTA and CDR2 FQGNSA. In DNA, the CDR3 is TGTGCCAGCAGCTTTGGCGGGAGGACCGGGGAGCTGTTTTTT. Translation gives CASSFGGRTGELFF.

Comment on this clonotype: A junction boundary mismatches the germline segment, possibly from a read error. The chain employs TRBV4-2 and TRBJ2-3, with 8 bases aligning to TRBD2. CDR3 size: 17 residues. Germline V gives CDR1 LGHNA, CDR2 YNFKEQ. In DNA form, the CDR3 reads TGTGTCAGCAGCCAAGAAGAGACTAGCGTTCCTGGGGATACGCAGTATTTT. This codes for CVSSQEETSVPGDTQYF.

In this sample, this clonotype turned up a few times. This chain links TRBV7-2 with TRBJ2-3; TRBD2 agrees at 12 bases. V lost 6 bases, J lost 0 bases, and 4 bases stayed unmatched. The CDR3 spans 16 residues. From germline, CDR1 is SGHTA and CDR2 FQGNSA. The CDR3 DNA reads TGTGCCAGCAGACCCGGGACTAGCGGGAGCACAGATACGCAGTATTTT. Residues: CASRPGTSGSTDTQYF.

This clonotype was seen a handful of times. The chain combines TRBV11-2 with TRBJ2-2, with 7 bases fitting TRBD1. Germline V lookup: CDR1 SGHAT, CDR2 FQNNGV. This CDR3 is built from 13 residues. V lost 3 bases and J lost 6; bases outside the gene matches: 1. CDR3 residues: CASSFQGAGELFF. The CDR3 DNA reads as TGTGCCAGCAGCTTCCAGGGGGCCGGGGAGCTGTTTTTT.

About this clonotype itself: One end of the junction is discordant with germline, which a read error may explain. The gene calls are TRBV7-6 and TRBJ2-1, with 9 bases matching TRBD1. The germline V gene encodes CDR1 SGHVS and CDR2 FNYEAQ. The CDR3 has 14 amino acids. This CDR3 reads CVSSPQGQGITQFF. For the CDR3, the DNA is TGTGTCAGCAGCCCACAGGGACAGGGAATAACGCAGTTCTTC.

The V and J genes are TRBV4-1 and TRBJ1-5; the D gene is possibly TRBD1 (6 bases). The CDR3 consists of 15 residues. The germline V gene encodes CDR1 MGHRA and CDR2 YSYEKL. Deletions cut 0 bases from V and 7 bases from J, with 13 bases between. CDR3 in amino acids: CASSQDLGAGQPQHF. The CDR3 DNA is TGCGCCAGCAGCCAAGATTTGGGGGCTGGACAGCCCCAGCATTTT.

Judged by abundance, this clonotype is medium-sized (0.01 to 0.1%). The chain couples TRBV4-1 to TRBJ1-5, with a weak D call TRBD1 (5 bases). V was cut by 0 bases and J by 5 bases, with 8 bases left in between. The germline V gene has CDR1 MGHRA and CDR2 YSYEKL. The CDR3 has 14 residues. DNA of the CDR3: TGCGCCAGCAGCCAAGATTCAGGGTATCAGCCCCAGCATTTT. This sequence encodes CASSQDSGYQPQHF.

The chain uses TRBV12-3 or TRBV12-4 and TRBJ2-3; 11 bases match TRBD2. The V gene end was trimmed by 6 bases and the J gene end by 0 bases; junction bases not matched to a gene: 5. The CDR3 has 16 amino acids. The CDR3 loop reads CASRMGLAASTDTQYF. CDR3 in DNA: TGTGCCAGCAGAATGGGACTAGCGGCTAGCACAGATACGCAGTATTTT.

The chain recombines TRBV7-8 with TRBJ1-2; 7 positions agree with TRBD1. In germline, CDR1 is SGHVS, CDR2 FQNEAQ. The CDR3 contains 14 residues. Trimming at V came to 2 bases and at J to 5 bases, leaving 5 bases not matched to a gene. CDR3: CASSLTQGEYGYTF. In DNA form, the CDR3 reads TGTGCCAGCAGCTTAACCCAGGGGGAGTATGGCTACACCTTC. Based on the CDR3 plus reference TRBV7-8 and TRBJ1-2, the full variable domain is GAGVSQSPRYKVAKRGQDVALRCDPISGHVSLFWYQQALGQGPEFLTYFQNEAQLDKSGLPSDRFFAERPEGSVSTLKIQRTQQEDSAVYLCASSLTQGEYGYTFGSGTRLTVV.

V gene TRBV7-2 combines with J gene TRBJ1-5; D is undetermined. This CDR3 region has 12 residues. Germline V gives CDR1 SGHTA, CDR2 FQGNSA. V lost 4 bases, J lost 8 bases, and 9 bases lay in between. The CDR3 DNA reads as TGTGCCAGCAGCTCCCCCTTAGAGCCCCAGCATTTT. Translation: CASSSPLEPQHF.

The gene calls are TRBV20-1 and TRBJ1-1; D remains unclear. This CDR3 is built from 12 residues. With 5 bases removed from V and 2 bases from J, the gap between germline ends came to 9 bases. Germline CDR1 is DFQATT and CDR2 is SNEGSKA (reference sequence). Written as DNA, the CDR3 is TGCAGTGCTCCGGAAGGTAACACTGAAGCTTTCTTT. Encoded protein: CSAPEGNTEAFF.

This chain links TRBV15 with TRBJ1-5; no definite D call. Trimming shortened V by 0 bases and J by 0 bases, and 9 bases separated the two germline ends. CDR3 length: 16 amino acids. Germline loops: CDR1 LNHNV, CDR2 YYDKDF (reference sequence). DNA of the CDR3: TGTGCCACCAGCAGAGATAATACCTATAGCAATCAGCCCCAGCATTTT. Protein product: CATSRDNTYSNQPQHF.

This clonotype was counted many times. V is TRBV7-8 and J is TRBJ2-7; D remains unclear. V gave up 0 bases and J gave up 1 base, with 7 bases separating them. Germline CDR1 and CDR2: SGHVS and FQNEAQ. The CDR3 sequence is 14 residues long. CDR3 sequence: CASSLARISYEQYF. Here the CDR3 DNA reads TGTGCCAGCAGCTTAGCGCGGATTTCCTACGAGCAGTACTTC.

The chain carries TRBV5-1 and TRBJ1-5; the D gene is possibly TRBD1 (5 bases). CDR3 length equals 14 residues. Germline V lookup: CDR1 SGHRS, CDR2 YFSETQ. V was shortened by 5 bases and J by 6 bases, with 15 bases between the two germline ends. The CDR3 loop reads CASRPTGGSQPQHF. The CDR3, as DNA: TGCGCCAGCAGACCGACCGGGGGGAGTCAGCCCCAGCATTTT.

The gene calls are TRBV2 and TRBJ2-5, with TRBD2 as a possible D gene (6 bases). This CDR3 comprises 15 residues. Germline V CDR1 and CDR2: SNHLY, FYNNEI. Between the trimmed V and J ends, which lost 7 bases and 1 base, there was a span of 16 bases. The CDR3 protein is CASTLTRGSQETQYF. The CDR3 DNA follows: TGTGCCAGCACCCTGACCCGGGGGTCCCAAGAGACCCAGTACTTC.

The chain recombines TRBV14 with TRBJ2-2, with a possible D match to TRBD1 (5 bases). Trimming shortened V by 3 bases and J by 6 bases, and 11 bases separated the two germline ends. Germline lookup yields CDR1 SGHDN and CDR2 FVKESK. CDR3 length: 14 residues. CDR3 bases: TGTGCCAGCAGCCATAGGGGAAACGCCGGGGAGCTGTTTTTT. Its translation is CASSHRGNAGELFF.

The CDR3 DNA sequence: TGTGCCAGCAGTTTAACTGCTGGGGAGCAGTACTTC. Translation: CASSLTAGEQYF. V and J are TRBV12-3 or TRBV12-4 and TRBJ2-7; unclear D gene. V lost 2 bases and J lost 7, with 9 bases in between. The CDR3 contains 12 residues.

The rearrangement joins TRBV7-8 to TRBJ1-2, with D perhaps TRBD1 (6 bases). The CDR3 has 15 amino acids. Deletions cut 5 bases from V and 2 bases from J, with 15 bases between. CDR1 is SGHVS and CDR2 is FQNEAQ in the germline V gene. The CDR3, as DNA: TGTGCCAGCAGCATCCACAGGGATTCGAACTATGGCTACACCTTC. Encoded protein: CASSIHRDSNYGYTF.

The genes are TRBV7-6 and TRBJ1-1; tentatively, D is TRBD1 (5 bases). V gave up 6 bases and J gave up 2 bases, with 13 bases separating them. The CDR3 spans 14 residues. CDR1 and CDR2 (germline): SGHVS, FNYEAQ. The CDR3 DNA sequence: TGTGCCAGCAGGGCCTCTGGGGGAAACACTGAAGCTTTCTTT. It translates to CASRASGGNTEAFF. Using reference TRBV7-6 and TRBJ1-1 for the parts outside the CDR3, the full variable domain is GAGVSQSPRYKVTKRGQDVALRCDPISGHVSLYWYRQALGQGPEFLTYFNYEAQQDKSGLPNDRFSAERPEGSISTLTIQRTEQRDSAMYRCASRASGGNTEAFFGQGTRLTVV.

The CDR3 DNA sequence: TGTGCCAGCAGTTCCGACAGGGGCCGGACTGAAGCTTTCTTT. It codes for CASSSDRGRTEAFF. The chain carries TRBV12-3 or TRBV12-4 and TRBJ1-1, with 8 bases matching TRBD1. This CDR3 has 14 amino acids. Unmatched junction bases numbered 6, after V lost 4 bases and J lost 5 bases.